This note documents a single T cell receptor beta chain sequence. What it recognizes is unknown. The CDR3 covers 13 residues. Per the germline V gene, CDR1 is LGHDT and CDR2 is YNNKEL (reference sequence). Trimming removed 6 bases from V and 7 bases from J, with 10 bases in between. Only in-frame clones appear in the TCRdb table, and some are missing; sequencing was by immunoSEQ multiplex PCR. The sample has tens of thousands of clones, roughly 80% seen once. The record originates from a study of T cell responses to AZD1222 COVID-19 vaccine. Study observations and caveats: Most donors were white British, females outnumbered males, and clonal diversity was possibly underestimated.

The rearrangement uses TRBV3-1 (or the pseudogene TRBV3-2) and TRBJ1-6, with D tentatively TRBD1 (5 bases). The TCR sequence derives from an adult who received the AZD1222 COVID-19 vaccine. The starting material was peripheral blood, obtained 28 days after the second AZD1222 dose. Here the CDR3 reads CASRDRRNSPLHF. CDR3 in DNA: TGTGCCAGCAGAGACAGAAGAAATTCACCCCTCCACTTT.